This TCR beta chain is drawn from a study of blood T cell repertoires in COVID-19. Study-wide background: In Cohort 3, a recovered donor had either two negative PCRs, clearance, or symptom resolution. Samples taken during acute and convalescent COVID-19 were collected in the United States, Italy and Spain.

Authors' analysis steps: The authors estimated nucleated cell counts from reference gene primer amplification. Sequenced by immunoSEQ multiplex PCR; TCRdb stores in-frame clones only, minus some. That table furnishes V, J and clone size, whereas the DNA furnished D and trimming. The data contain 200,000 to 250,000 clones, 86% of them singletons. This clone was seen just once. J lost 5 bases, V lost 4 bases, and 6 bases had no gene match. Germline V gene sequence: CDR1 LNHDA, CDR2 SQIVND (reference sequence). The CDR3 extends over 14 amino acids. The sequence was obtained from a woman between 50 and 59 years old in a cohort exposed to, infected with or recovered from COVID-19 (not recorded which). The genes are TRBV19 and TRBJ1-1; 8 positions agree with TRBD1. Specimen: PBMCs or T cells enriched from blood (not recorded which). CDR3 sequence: CASSTDRGRTEAFF. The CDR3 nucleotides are TGTGCCAGTAGTACCGACAGGGGAAGAACTGAAGCTTTCTTT.